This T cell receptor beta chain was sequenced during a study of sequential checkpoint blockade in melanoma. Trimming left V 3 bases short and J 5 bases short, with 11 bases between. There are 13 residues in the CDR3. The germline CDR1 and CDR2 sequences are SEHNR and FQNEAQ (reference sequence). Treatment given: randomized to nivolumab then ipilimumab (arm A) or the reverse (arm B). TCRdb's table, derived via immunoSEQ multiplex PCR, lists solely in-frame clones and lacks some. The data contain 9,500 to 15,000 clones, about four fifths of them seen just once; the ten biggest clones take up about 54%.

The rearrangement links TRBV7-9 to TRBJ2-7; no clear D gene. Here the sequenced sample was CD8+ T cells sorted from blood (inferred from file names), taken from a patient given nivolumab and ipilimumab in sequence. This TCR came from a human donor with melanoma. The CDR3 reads CASSLQRPDEQYF. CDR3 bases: TGTGCCAGCAGCTTGCAGCGCCCGGACGAGCAGTACTTC.